Here is one T cell receptor (beta chain) with its context. Its antigen is not known. The CDR3 extends over 14 amino acids. CDR1 and CDR2 from the germline V gene are KGHSH and LQKENI. V lost 3 bases to trimming and J lost 4 bases, with 12 bases between them. The data are from a study of shared clonotypes between healthy human individuals. Overall study: There were three CD4 naive, three CD4 memory, two CD8 naive and one CD8 memory plates per donor.

Study conclusions and caveats: Larger estimated richness was generally seen in naive subsets than in memory subsets.

CD45RO+ cells were combined with CCR7-negative CD45RA+ TemRA cells to form CD8 memory. Clones were read by immunoSEQ multiplex PCR, and TCRdb kept only the in-frame ones, dropping some. Of roughly 410,000 clones listed, 90% to 98% are singletons. The chain carries TRBV18 and TRBJ1-1; tentatively, D is TRBD1 (5 bases). The TCR comes from a young man in good health. The sequenced sample was memory CD8+ T cells sorted from blood. Specified subset: CD45RO+ cells pooled with CCR7-negative TemRA cells. The DNA of the CDR3 is TGTGCCAGCTCACCGGTGGCAGGGATCACTGAAGCTTTCTTT. This codes for CASSPVAGITEAFF.